Below, 29 T cell receptor beta chains from the same sample are listed, as sequenced in a study of T cell changes during pregnancy in multiple sclerosis. This table comes from immunoSEQ multiplex PCR, and its TCRdb copy is limited to in-frame clones, with some not included. The profile shows fewer than 90,000 clones, nearly 95% of them singletons. The sequencing here drew on peripheral blood, taken after pregnancy. These receptors were taken from a female donor in good health, enrolled as a control in a pregnancy study.

J is TRBJ2-1 and V is TRBV5-1; the D gene is possibly TRBD2 (6 bases). The CDR3 is 13 amino acids. V was cut by 0 bases and J by 12 bases, with 13 bases left in between. Germline V gene lookup returns CDR1 SGHRS and CDR2 YFSETQ. As DNA, the CDR3 is TGCGCCAGCAGCTTGGTTGTCCAGGGAGGGCAGTTCTTC. It encodes CASSLVVQGGQFF.

The chain uses TRBV13 and TRBJ2-7; 7 nucleotides line up with TRBD1. The CDR3 spans 17 residues. CDR1 PRHDT and CDR2 FYEKMQ come from the germline V gene (reference sequence). After removal of 4 bases from V and 6 bases from J, the junction contained 18 bases not matched to a gene. The CDR3 sequence: CASSCPLRTGRTFEQYF. CDR3 nucleotides: TGTGCCAGCAGCTGTCCATTGCGGACAGGCCGGACCTTCGAGCAGTACTTC. Using reference TRBV13 and TRBJ2-7 for the parts outside the CDR3, the full variable domain is AAGVIQSPRHLIKEKRETATLKCYPIPRHDTVYWYQQGPGQDPQFLISFYEKMQSDKGSIPDRFSAQQFSDYHSELNMSSLELGDSALYFCASSCPLRTGRTFEQYFGPGTRLTVT.

Remarks on this clone: Different DNA sequences within this sample yield the same CDR3. The chain joins TRBV7-9 to TRBJ2-1, with 7 bases lining up with TRBD2. Per germline, CDR1 SEHNR and CDR2 FQNEAQ (reference sequence). This CDR3 has 12 residues. The V gene end was trimmed by 1 base and the J gene end by 9 bases; junction bases not matched to a gene: 0. The DNA for the CDR3 is TGTGCCAGCAGCTTAGGGGGGGGTGAGCAGTTCTTC. It encodes CASSLGGGEQFF. Filled out from reference TRBV7-9 and TRBJ2-1, the complete variable domain reads DTGVSQNPRHKITKRGQNVTFRCDPISEHNRLYWYRQTLGQGPEFLTYFQNEAQLEKSRLLSDRFSAERPKGSFSTLEIQRTEQGDSAMYLCASSLGGGEQFFGPGTRLTVL.

The chain links TRBV4-2 to TRBJ2-1, with 10 bases identical to TRBD2. CDR1 is LGHNA, CDR2 YNFKEQ, per germline. This CDR3 spans 15 amino acids. The ends lost 3 bases at V and 4 bases at J; junction bases unmatched: 3. The CDR3 reads CASSQVAGGYNEQFF. The CDR3 coding sequence is TGTGCCAGCAGCCAGGTAGCGGGAGGTTACAATGAGCAGTTCTTC.

The chain recombines TRBV7-9 with TRBJ1-1; maybe TRBD1 (5 bases). This CDR3 has 16 residues. The germline V and J ends were trimmed by 4 bases and 1 base, with 16 bases remaining between them. Germline lookup yields CDR1 SEHNR and CDR2 FQNEAQ (reference sequence). The CDR3 bases are TGTGCCAGCAGCTCAATACCAGACAGACCGAACACTGAAGCTTTCTTT. As protein: CASSSIPDRPNTEAFF.

The rearrangement joins TRBV6-5 to TRBJ2-5; 7 positions agree with TRBD1. The junction had 6 bases not matched to a gene; V was cut back by 8 bases and J by 9 bases. The CDR3 spans 11 residues. Germline CDR1 MNHEY, CDR2 SVGAGI. CDR3 sequence (DNA): TGTGCCAGCGGTAACAGGGGCGCCCAGTACTTC. Protein product: CASGNRGAQYF.

This chain joins TRBV13 and TRBJ2-1, with a weak D call TRBD1 (6 bases). The germline V gene has CDR1 PRHDT and CDR2 FYEKMQ (reference sequence). V gave up 5 bases and J gave up 2 bases, with 10 bases separating them. This CDR3 has 14 residues. CDR3 DNA: TGTGCCAGCAGCCCTGGGACAACCTACAATGAGCAGTTCTTC. Residues: CASSPGTTYNEQFF.

This chain joins TRBV28 and TRBJ2-5, with D perhaps TRBD1 (5 bases). Germline V lookup: CDR1 MDHEN, CDR2 SYDVKM. CDR3 length equals 12 residues. With 9 bases removed from V and 5 bases from J, the gap between germline ends came to 13 bases. CDR3 sequence: CASTTGSETQYF. In DNA, the CDR3 is TGTGCCAGTACCACAGGTTCGGAGACCCAGTACTTC.

V and J are TRBV2 and TRBJ2-2; D is unclear. Between the trimmed V and J ends, which lost 4 bases and 1 base, there was a span of 10 bases. The CDR3 has 15 residues. Germline V gene lookup returns CDR1 SNHLY and CDR2 FYNNEI. CDR3 sequence: CASSGVSWNTGELFF. CDR3 DNA sequence: TGTGCCAGCAGTGGCGTGAGTTGGAACACCGGGGAGCTGTTTTTT.

The chain links TRBV29-1 to TRBJ2-3; tentatively, D is TRBD2 (5 bases). Germline V gene sequence: CDR1 SQVTM, CDR2 ANQGSEA. Trimming pared 6 bases from V and 0 bases from J, leaving 13 bases between. The CDR3 runs 14 residues. CDR3 loop: CSVQSGSSTDTQYF. CDR3 sequence (DNA): TGCAGCGTACAAAGCGGCTCTAGCACAGATACGCAGTATTTT.

The CDR3 sequence: CASTLGGYRGYTF. In DNA form, the CDR3 reads TGTGCCAGCACCTTGGGGGGGTATCGTGGCTACACCTTC. The chain couples TRBV7-2 to TRBJ1-2; perhaps TRBD1 as D (5 bases). Trimming stripped 7 bases from V and 7 bases from J, with 16 bases between. This CDR3 has 13 residues. Germline V lookup: CDR1 SGHTA, CDR2 FQGNSA.

The sample holds a few counts of this clone. CDR3 residues: CASGLNTGGNTEAFF. CDR3 in DNA: TGCGCCAGCGGTCTTAACACAGGGGGTAACACTGAAGCTTTCTTT. This chain connects TRBV5-1 to TRBJ1-1; the match to TRBD1 covers 8 bases. The CDR3 consists of 15 residues. Per the germline V gene, CDR1 is SGHRS and CDR2 is YFSETQ. The J segment lost 2 bases and the V segment lost 7 bases, leaving 10 bases of the junction unmatched.

This chain uses TRBV2 with TRBJ2-6; D is perhaps TRBD1 (5 bases). The ends were cut back, 8 bases at V and 0 bases at J, with 20 bases in the middle. The CDR3 totals 18 residues. Germline CDR1 is SNHLY and CDR2 is FYNNEI. CDR3: CASSAQGRIISGANVLTF. CDR3 nucleotides: TGTGCCAGCTCTGCCCAGGGTCGAATCATCTCTGGGGCCAACGTCCTGACTTTC. Drawing the rest from reference TRBV2 and TRBJ2-6, the complete variable domain is EPEVTQTPSHQVTQMGQEVILRCVPISNHLYFYWYRQILGQKVEFLVSFYNNEISEKSEIFDDQFSVERPDGSNFTLKIRSTKLEDSAMYFCASSAQGRIISGANVLTFGAGSRLTVL.

In this sample, this clone turned up once. The chain joins TRBV29-1 to TRBJ2-1; TRBD2 agrees at 8 bases. Trimming cost V 3 bases and J 3 bases; bases outside gene matches: 4. From germline, CDR1 is SQVTM and CDR2 ANQGSEA. The CDR3 runs 14 residues. The CDR3 DNA sequence: TGCAGCGTTGATAGTGGGACTAGCTACAATGAGCAGTTCTTC. Protein product: CSVDSGTSYNEQFF.

The chain combines TRBV5-4 with TRBJ2-1; 15 nucleotides align to TRBD2. This CDR3 comprises 15 residues. V lost 4 bases and J lost 8; bases outside the gene matches: 4. Germline V gene data show CDR1 as SGHNT and CDR2 as YYREEE (reference sequence). The CDR3 DNA reads TGTGCCAGCAGCCCGGGACTAGCGGGAGGATATGAGCAGTTCTTC. Its translation is CASSPGLAGGYEQFF. Full variable domain (rest looked up from reference TRBV5-4 and TRBJ2-1): ETGVTQSPTHLIKTRGQQVTLRCSSQSGHNTVSWYQQALGQGPQFIFQYYREEENGRGNFPPRFSGLQFPNYSSELNVNALELDDSALYLCASSPGLAGGYEQFFGPGTRLTVL.

The chain carries TRBV7-2 and TRBJ2-3; 8 bases map to TRBD2. The V and J ends lost 9 bases and 4 bases, in that order; junction bases with no gene match: 9. CDR1 and CDR2 from the germline V gene are SGHTA and FQGNSA. The CDR3 covers 14 residues. The CDR3 spells CASTSGSGADTQYF. As DNA, the CDR3 is TGTGCCAGTACGAGCGGGAGTGGGGCAGATACGCAGTATTTT. Looking up the rest from reference TRBV7-2 and TRBJ2-3 gives the full variable domain: GAGVSQSPSNKVTEKGKDVELRCDPISGHTALYWYRQSLGQGLEFLIYFQGNSAPDKSGLPSDRFSAERTGGSVSTLTIQRTQQEDSAVYLCASTSGSGADTQYFGPGTRLTVL.

V gene TRBV5-5 combines with J gene TRBJ1-2, with a tentative D call TRBD1 (5 bases). Germline V gene data show CDR1 as SGHKS and CDR2 as YYEKEE (reference sequence). CDR3 size: 15 residues. The V end was cut by 0 bases, the J end by 0 bases, with 9 bases between. DNA for the CDR3: TGTGCCAGCAGCTTGGGGGCAGGGTCTAACTATGGCTACACCTTC. Amino acid sequence: CASSLGAGSNYGYTF.

The chain combines TRBV5-4 with TRBJ2-2, with D perhaps TRBD1 (6 bases). The V gene's germline CDR1 is SGHNT and CDR2 YYREEE (reference sequence). The CDR3 is made up of 12 amino acids. V lost 4 bases and J 7 bases, leaving 8 bases between the germline ends. CDR3: CASSPTGGELFF. In DNA form, the CDR3 reads TGTGCCAGCAGCCCGACAGGCGGGGAGCTGTTTTTT.

CDR3 coding DNA: TGCAGTGCTAGTCGGGGAGGAAGACTGTTTTTT. It specifies CSASRGGRLFF. J is TRBJ1-4 and V is TRBV20-1, with D unresolved. V was shortened by 3 bases and J by 13 bases, with 12 bases between the two germline ends. The CDR3 runs 11 residues. The germline gives CDR1 DFQATT, CDR2 SNEGSKA (reference sequence).

As concerns this clone: The junction departs from the called germline gene at one end, perhaps through a read error. The chain employs TRBV20-1 and TRBJ1-2, with 9 bases fitting TRBD1. Germline V gives CDR1 DFQATT, CDR2 SNEGSKA (reference sequence). The length of the CDR3 is 8 residues. The CDR3 reads CSLGQGSF. Written as DNA, the CDR3 is TGCAGTCTAGGACAGGGGAGCTTC.

V and J are TRBV13 and TRBJ2-2, with TRBD2 matching 8 bases. Looked up from germline, CDR1 is PRHDT and CDR2 is FYEKMQ (reference sequence). With 3 bases clipped from V and 3 bases from J, the junction kept 12 bases outside the gene matches. This CDR3 is built from 18 residues. CDR3 sequence: CASSLNSRIAGYTGELFF. CDR3 DNA sequence: TGTGCCAGCAGCTTGAACTCCCGGATAGCGGGGTACACCGGGGAGCTGTTTTTT.

This chain links TRBV30 with TRBJ1-5, with a weak D call TRBD1 (6 bases). Per germline, CDR1 GTSNPN and CDR2 SVGIG (reference sequence). The CDR3 is made up of 12 amino acids. V shed 4 bases and J shed 7 bases, with 11 bases lying between them. The CDR3: CAWNQRGQPQHF. CDR3 coding DNA: TGTGCCTGGAACCAAAGGGGGCAGCCCCAGCATTTT. The full variable domain, its missing parts supplied by reference TRBV30 and TRBJ1-5, is SQTIHQWPATLVQPVGSPLSLECTVEGTSNPNLYWYRQAAGRGLQLLFYSVGIGQISSEVPQNLSASRPQDRQFILSSKKLLLSDSGFYLCAWNQRGQPQHFGDGTRLSIL.

V usage is TRBV4-1 and J usage is TRBJ2-2, with 9 bases fitting TRBD1. The CDR3 runs 14 residues. V lost 8 bases to trimming and J lost 5 bases; unmatched junction nucleotides: 6. CDR1 and CDR2 (germline): MGHRA, YSYEKL. This chain's CDR3 is CASQDRGSTGELFF. The CDR3 DNA reads as TGCGCCAGCCAGGACAGGGGTTCGACCGGGGAGCTGTTTTTT.

The chain joins TRBV6-5 to TRBJ1-5, with D hard to call. CDR3 length equals 15 residues. The V end was cut by 6 bases, the J end by 2 bases, with 14 bases between. Germline V lookup: CDR1 MNHEY, CDR2 SVGAGI. The CDR3 nucleotides are TGTGCCAGCAGCCGCGGACGGAGGGGCAATCAGCCCCAGCATTTT. Encoded protein: CASSRGRRGNQPQHF.

This rearrangement joins TRBV4-2 to TRBJ2-7; the D gene is possibly TRBD2 (6 bases). Germline V lookup: CDR1 LGHNA, CDR2 YNFKEQ. This CDR3 region has 12 residues. DNA for the CDR3: TGTTCAACTTCTGGGGACTTCTACGAGCAGTACTTC. Residues: CSTSGDFYEQYF.

V usage is TRBV5-5 and J usage is TRBJ2-4, with 11 bases aligning to TRBD1. This CDR3 has 14 amino acids. Looked up from germline, CDR1 is SGHKS and CDR2 is YYEKEE (reference sequence). V shed 4 bases and J 7 bases; nucleotides not matched to a gene: 4. The CDR3 protein is CASSRDRGENIQYF. As DNA, the CDR3 is TGTGCCAGCAGCAGGGACAGGGGGGAGAACATTCAGTACTTC.

This chain links TRBV9 with TRBJ2-3, with a weak D call TRBD2 (6 bases). The CDR3 totals 14 residues. The V gene lost 4 bases and the J gene lost 2 bases, with 11 bases spanning the gap. Germline CDR1 SGDLS, CDR2 YYNGEE. The CDR3 region has the DNA TGTGCCAGCAGCCCGACGGGAGACACAGATACGCAGTATTTT. This encodes CASSPTGDTDTQYF.

CDR3 DNA sequence: TGTGCCAGCTTAGCGGGAAAGTATAGCAATCAGCCCCAGCATTTT. Translating it yields CASLAGKYSNQPQHF. The V gene is TRBV6-5, the J gene TRBJ1-5; no firm D call. V dropped 8 bases and J dropped 0 bases, with 14 bases sitting between them. Per the germline V gene, CDR1 is MNHEY and CDR2 is SVGAGI. The CDR3 has 15 residues.

The chain links TRBV7-2 to TRBJ2-1; a weak D match, TRBD2 (5 bases). This CDR3 contains 14 residues. The V end lost 8 bases, the J end lost 4 bases, and 15 bases lay between the germline ends. The V gene's germline CDR1 is SGHTA and CDR2 FQGNSA. The CDR3 DNA is TGTGCCAGCCGCGGGCCGGGATCATACAATGAGCAGTTCTTC. The encoded protein is CASRGPGSYNEQFF.